Presented here are 21 T cell receptor beta chains from one specimen sequenced in a study of identical twins. TCRdb re-called the 5' RACE reads through MiXCR, storing one row per CDR3 protein. The table lists 500,000 to 600,000 distinct CDR3 sequences, less than 25% of them singletons. These data also formed part of another study, on T cells expressing NK-cell markers.

The sequenced material came from CD4+ T cells sorted from blood. These TCRs come from a woman aged 18 to 35 in good health.

This clonotype came up a few times. The J gene is TRBJ2-5, the V gene TRBV29-1; D unclear. V was shortened by 6 bases and J by 2 bases, with 7 bases between the two germline ends. In germline, CDR1 is SQVTM, CDR2 ANQGSEA. This CDR3 comprises 11 residues. CDR3 residues: CSVQKQETQYF. In DNA, the CDR3 is TGCAGCGTGCAGAAACAAGAGACCCAGTACTTC.

This clonotype was observed a handful of times. Here the CDR3 DNA reads TGTGCCAGCAGTTACCGGGAGTCGGGAAACGAGCAGTACTTC. As protein: CASSYRESGNEQYF. The chain carries TRBV6-2 or TRBV6-3 and TRBJ2-7; D may be TRBD2 (6 bases). The CDR3 covers 14 residues. V was clipped by 2 bases and J by 5 bases, with 13 bases between them. CDR1 and CDR2 (germline): MNHEY, SVGEGT.

This clonotype was counted many times. J is TRBJ1-2 and V is TRBV5-1; 8 bases are shared with TRBD1. V gave up 2 bases and J gave up 2 bases; unmatched junction bases: 2. Looked up from germline, CDR1 is SGHRS and CDR2 is YFSETQ. The CDR3 spans 14 residues. The CDR3 sequence is CASSFGTGNYGYTF. The CDR3 DNA follows: TGCGCCAGCAGCTTCGGGACAGGCAACTATGGCTACACCTTC.

The chain has TRBV6-5 and TRBJ2-3, with D perhaps given as TRBD1 or TRBD2 (5 bases each). CDR1 and CDR2 (germline): MNHEY, SVGAGI. V was cut by 6 bases and J by 3 bases, with 19 bases left in between. CDR3 length: 16 amino acids. CDR3 in DNA: TGTGCCAGCAGCTTAACTCGAGGGGCCCTTACAGATACGCAGTATTTT. Translating it yields CASSLTRGALTDTQYF.

This chain connects TRBV5-1 to TRBJ1-2; 7 bases match TRBD1. Trimming took 4 bases from V and 6 from J; bases not matched to a gene: 3. Per the germline V gene, CDR1 is SGHRS and CDR2 is YFSETQ. This CDR3 has 12 amino acids. CDR3 in amino acids: CASSVQGDGYTF. CDR3 DNA: TGCGCCAGCAGCGTTCAGGGGGATGGCTACACCTTC. The variable domain in full, completed from reference TRBV5-1 and TRBJ1-2, reads KAGVTQTPRYLIKTRGQQVTLSCSPISGHRSVSWYQQTPGQGLQFLFEYFSETQRNKGNFPGRFSGRQFSNSRSEMNVSTLELGDSALYLCASSVQGDGYTFGSGTRLTVV.

This clonotype was seen only a few times. The chain has TRBV20-1 and TRBJ2-3; 10 bases fit TRBD2. The CDR3 has 17 residues. CDR1 is DFQATT and CDR2 is SNEGSKA in the germline V gene (reference sequence). J lost 0 bases, V lost 6 bases, and 12 bases had no gene match. CDR3 amino acids: CSAPSKREGFSTDTQYF. DNA for the CDR3: TGCAGTGCCCCCTCCAAGCGGGAGGGTTTCAGCACAGATACGCAGTATTTT.

V is TRBV15 and J is TRBJ2-2; no definite D call. The V end lost 4 bases, the J end lost 2 bases, and 8 bases lay between the germline ends. This CDR3 has 14 amino acids. The germline V gene encodes CDR1 LNHNV and CDR2 YYDKDF (reference sequence). The DNA of the CDR3 is TGTGCCACCAGCATAAATACTAACACCGGGGAGCTGTTTTTT. It translates to CATSINTNTGELFF.

A few counts support this clonotype. V gene TRBV2 combines with J gene TRBJ1-1, with 10 bases identical to TRBD1. Germline values: CDR1 SNHLY, CDR2 FYNNEI. This CDR3 spans 16 amino acids. With V trimmed by 5 bases and J by 3 bases, 9 bases remained unmatched. CDR3: CASSFPRDRGDTEAFF. The CDR3 region has the DNA TGTGCCAGCAGTTTTCCCCGGGACAGGGGTGACACTGAAGCTTTCTTT.

The rearrangement links TRBV19 to TRBJ2-1; D is unresolved. V lost 0 bases and J lost 0, with 12 bases in between. The length of the CDR3 is 17 residues. Per the germline V gene, CDR1 is LNHDA and CDR2 is SQIVND (reference sequence). The CDR3 region has the DNA TGTGCCAGTAGTATAGAAGGATCCCGGCCCTCCTACAATGAGCAGTTCTTC. Residues: CASSIEGSRPSYNEQFF.

This clonotype was found many times. The chain combines TRBV27 with TRBJ2-7, with TRBD1 matching 8 bases. Germline V gene lookup returns CDR1 MNHEY and CDR2 SMNVEV (reference sequence). With 2 bases clipped from V and 3 bases from J, the junction kept 3 bases outside the gene matches. CDR3 length equals 14 residues. The CDR3 is CASSLAGGGYEQYF. The CDR3 bases are TGTGCCAGCAGTTTAGCAGGGGGCGGCTACGAGCAGTACTTC.

Many counts were recorded for this clonotype. V gene TRBV6-5 combines with J gene TRBJ1-1; D not resolved. The CDR3 contains 13 residues. V lost 4 bases and J 5 bases, leaving 11 bases between the germline ends. Germline V gives CDR1 MNHEY, CDR2 SVGAGI. CDR3 coding DNA: TGTGCCAGCAGTTTGGGTTGGAGGACTGAAGCTTTCTTT. Protein product: CASSLGWRTEAFF.

V usage is TRBV29-1 and J usage is TRBJ2-5, with D tentatively TRBD1 (6 bases). CDR3 length: 13 residues. CDR1 and CDR2 (germline): SQVTM, ANQGSEA. V was shortened by 6 bases and J by 9 bases, with 20 bases between the two germline ends. The chain's CDR3 is CSVRGWGFGAQYF. The CDR3, as DNA: TGCAGCGTGAGGGGGTGGGGATTCGGGGCCCAGTACTTC.

The chain employs TRBV20-1 and TRBJ2-1, with 12 bases aligning to TRBD2. Germline loops: CDR1 DFQATT, CDR2 SNEGSKA (reference sequence). V was pared by 3 bases and J by 9 bases, with 6 bases of the junction left unmatched. CDR3 length equals 14 residues. This CDR3 reads CSASNLAGGLEQFF. The CDR3 DNA follows: TGCAGTGCTAGTAACCTAGCGGGGGGGCTTGAGCAGTTCTTC.

This chain joins TRBV20-1 and TRBJ1-4; 10 bases are shared with TRBD1. V lost 0 bases and J lost 8; bases outside the gene matches: 3. Germline-derived CDR1 and CDR2 are DFQATT and SNEGSKA (reference sequence). This CDR3 region has 14 residues. The CDR3: CSARDGQGGEKLFF. Written as DNA, the CDR3 is TGCAGTGCTAGAGATGGACAGGGGGGCGAAAAACTGTTTTTT.

The gene calls are TRBV9 and TRBJ2-1, with D perhaps given as TRBD1 or TRBD2 (5 bases each). The CDR3 contains 14 residues. Between the trimmed V and J ends, which lost 3 bases and 7 bases, there was a span of 14 bases. Germline V gene data show CDR1 as SGDLS and CDR2 as YYNGEE. The CDR3: CASSAGTGNNEQFF. DNA for the CDR3: TGTGCCAGCAGCGCAGGGACCGGCAATAATGAGCAGTTCTTC.

This clonotype was seen more than once but under ten times. The rearrangement uses TRBV2 and TRBJ1-1; D is unresolved. CDR3 length: 13 amino acids. V was trimmed by 7 bases and J by 3 bases, leaving 12 bases between them. Germline loops: CDR1 SNHLY, CDR2 FYNNEI. DNA for the CDR3: TGTGCCAGCATGAAGTTTTGGGACACTGAAGCTTTCTTT. It specifies CASMKFWDTEAFF. Full variable domain (rest looked up from reference TRBV2 and TRBJ1-1): EPEVTQTPSHQVTQMGQEVILRCVPISNHLYFYWYRQILGQKVEFLVSFYNNEISEKSEIFDDQFSVERPDGSNFTLKIRSTKLEDSAMYFCASMKFWDTEAFFGQGTRLTVV.

This clonotype was recorded a few times. The chain couples TRBV20-1 to TRBJ2-1; TRBD2 is a possible D gene (6 bases). Looked up from germline, CDR1 is DFQATT and CDR2 is SNEGSKA (reference sequence). The V gene lost 1 base and the J gene lost 9 bases, with 10 bases spanning the gap. CDR3 size: 12 residues. Here the CDR3 reads CSARGLVSEQFF. CDR3 DNA: TGCAGTGCTAGAGGACTAGTAAGTGAGCAGTTCTTC.

V is TRBV6-2 or TRBV6-3 and J is TRBJ1-2, with 8 nucleotides matching TRBD1. The V gene end was trimmed by 8 bases and the J gene end by 7 bases; junction bases not matched to a gene: 12. Per the germline V gene, CDR1 is MNHEY and CDR2 is SVGEGT. The CDR3 loop spans 14 amino acids. The CDR3 region has the DNA TGTGCCAGCGCCGCTTACCCAGGGGGCCTTGGCTACACCTTC. Residues: CASAAYPGGLGYTF.

This clonotype was detected once. This chain's CDR3 is CASSVVLAGVNEQFF. The CDR3 DNA reads as TGTGCCAGCAGCGTAGTGCTAGCGGGAGTCAATGAGCAGTTCTTC. The chain is built from TRBV9 and TRBJ2-1; 10 positions agree with TRBD2. Germline V gives CDR1 SGDLS, CDR2 YYNGEE. The length of the CDR3 is 15 residues. The V gene end was trimmed by 0 bases and the J gene end by 6 bases; junction bases not matched to a gene: 3.

CDR3 residues: CASRKIGTSGLNEQFF. The CDR3, as DNA: TGTGCCAGCAGGAAAATCGGGACTAGCGGGCTCAATGAGCAGTTCTTC. The chain is built from TRBV6-1 and TRBJ2-1, with 12 bases aligning to TRBD2. The V segment lost 6 bases and the J segment 6 bases; nucleotides outside the gene matches: 9. Germline-derived CDR1 and CDR2 are MNHNS and SASEGT. This CDR3 has 16 residues.

This clonotype was detected a few times. This CDR3 is CASSLFRGKVQGAYEQYF. CDR3 coding DNA: TGCGCCAGCAGCTTGTTCCGGGGGAAAGTCCAGGGGGCCTACGAGCAGTACTTC. V gene TRBV5-1 combines with J gene TRBJ2-7, with D perhaps TRBD1 (7 bases). Germline CDR1 SGHRS, CDR2 YFSETQ. Trimming removed 1 base from V and 2 bases from J, with 22 bases in between. The CDR3 is 18 residues long.